This T cell receptor beta chain was sequenced in a study of PD-1 blockade in classical Hodgkin lymphoma. Broader study findings: In newly diagnosed patients, baseline TCR diversity was reportedly below that of healthy donors. Whatever underlies the repertoire differences (possibly disease activity or prior therapy) remains undefined.

Some clones are missing from TCRdb's copy, which holds only in-frame ones; the method was immunoSEQ multiplex PCR. This sample yields 20,000 to 25,000 clones, of which roughly 89% are seen a single time; 0.2% to 0.3% belongs to the top ten. Trimming left V 6 bases short and J 4 bases short, with 16 bases between. CDR3 size: 14 residues. Germline V gene lookup returns CDR1 SGHTA and CDR2 FQGNSA. As concerns this clone: Antigen specificity is unknown.

The time point is: newly diagnosed, previously untreated cHL patient sample. Starting with thawed PBMCs, CD4+ T cells were purified by magnetic negative selection. The authors used newly diagnosed, untreated classical Hodgkin lymphoma PBMCs as comparison. Input material: CD4+ T cells from blood. The sequence came from a human donor with classical Hodgkin lymphoma. The chain recombines TRBV7-2 with TRBJ2-7; D perhaps matches TRBD1 (6 bases). As DNA, the CDR3 is TGTGCCAGCAGGTCGACAGGCGGAGTATACGAGCAGTACTTC. Translated, it gives CASRSTGGVYEQYF.